This entry features one T cell receptor beta chain sequence. Its antigen is still unknown. Within one base of it there is no much larger clone, and no base qualities were kept. The library was produced with 5' RACE. The sequencing machine was an Illumina HiSeq 2500. The second PCR ran for about 6 to 11 cycles and used a J-beta primer mix along with a sample-barcoded 5' primer. Each TCR beta cDNA molecule received a unique molecular identifier from a template-switch 5' adaptor carrying 12 random nucleotides. Each sample yielded at least 2.5 million CDR3-containing paired-end reads. First-strand cDNA synthesis was performed from all RNA using the Mint cDNA synthesis kit, with priming by a TRBC-specific oligonucleotide. Following uracil-DNA glycosylase treatment, all cDNA underwent a first 18-cycle PCR with the universal primers M1SS and BC2_uni_R. As for how the authors treated the data: Normalization of each sample was performed by random selection of 1 million high-quality reads, each carrying a distinct molecular identifier. Reads sharing molecular identifiers were discarded rather than binned into consensus sequences. MiTCR, run with a Q25 quality threshold and the strictest error-elimination algorithm, handled CDR3 identification, clonotype clustering and error correction. A nonparametric unseen species model with Euler transformation was used to estimate lower-bound total TCR beta diversity. TCRdb ran its own pipeline on the public reads, namely fastp trimming at Q25 and MiXCR clone calling, and kept in-frame beta chains. Identical CDR3 protein sequences are pooled into one entry, listed with their most common genes and DNA. TCRdb's processing, not the study's, gives the V and J calls here. The sample includes 1.5 million to 2 million distinct CDR3 sequences, with 49% observed a single time. The top ten clonotypes cover roughly 2% of the sample.

This entry is derived from a study of blood T cells in healthy people across ages (dated by TCRdb to between 2015 and 2016). About the investigation overall: In model experiments, template switching captured roughly one uniquely barcoded TCR beta cDNA molecule for every two T cells. Age-related changes in TCR beta repertoire diversity were measured in the study by deep sequencing normalized with unique cDNA molecular identifiers. The donors were divided into four age groups: young (average 16 years), middle-aged (almost 40), aged (under 70) and long-lived (approximately 74). Donors of different ages were randomly distributed across sequencing lanes to avoid experimental bias. Two additional independent replicas of 1 million unique cDNA reads from the same blood draw were analyzed for two donors (one aged 18 to 30 and one aged 80 or older).

The 39 donors, aged about 6 to 95 years, were systemically healthy Caucasian individuals from Russia. Approximately 11 milliliters of peripheral blood were drawn from each donor into EDTA-treated Vacutainer tubes. Ficoll-Paque density-gradient centrifugation was used to isolate PBMCs, with at least 6.5 million per sample. Total RNA was extracted from PBMCs with Trizol reagent, with at least 5 micrograms obtained per sample. For every donor, an aliquot of PBMCs went through flow cytometry to measure the percentages of naive CD45RAhigh/CD27high T cells. Broad study findings and their caveats: The percentage of naive T cells measured by flow cytometry correlated strongly with observed TCR beta diversity. Donor CMV infection status was unknown, potentially confounding age-related changes in expanded clonotypes. Observed TCR beta diversity per million T cells fell roughly linearly with age, and a significant reduction was already apparent by age roughly 40. Compared with the aged group, the long-lived group had more naive CD4+ T cells, fewer expanded clones and increased TCR diversity, a pattern suggesting age selection. Total diversity estimates from one million sequenced T cells were considered lower bounds and underestimates. Conclusive comparison of naive and antigen-experienced compartments was prevented by the profiling of bulk unsorted PBMCs.

Looking up the germline V gene yields CDR1 SGDLS and CDR2 YYNGEE. From cysteine to phenylalanine, the CDR3 is 15 amino acids long. The entry retains the CDR3 DNA only, 45 bases that are in frame from base 1. The germline V end is reduced by 6 bases and the J end by 2 bases; junction bases left unmatched: 10. Sequenced material: blood. This TCR was recovered from a woman aged 40 to 50 in good health. The chain is encoded by TRBV9 joined to TRBJ2-5, and 7 junctional nucleotides match TRBD1. The DNA reads as follows: TGTGCCAGCACCGCAACCGGGACAGAACAAGAGACCCAGTACTTC. This sequence encodes CASTATGTEQETQYF.